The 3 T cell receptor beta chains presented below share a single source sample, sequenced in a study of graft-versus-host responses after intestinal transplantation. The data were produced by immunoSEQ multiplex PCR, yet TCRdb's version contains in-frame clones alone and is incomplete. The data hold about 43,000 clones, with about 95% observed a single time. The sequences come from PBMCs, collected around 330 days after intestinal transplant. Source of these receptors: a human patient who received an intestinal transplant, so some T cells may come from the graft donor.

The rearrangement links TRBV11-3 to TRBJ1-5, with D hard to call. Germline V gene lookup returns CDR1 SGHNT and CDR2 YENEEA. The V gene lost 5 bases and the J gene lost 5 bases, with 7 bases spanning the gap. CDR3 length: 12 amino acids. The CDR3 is CASSHQDQPQHF. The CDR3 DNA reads TGTGCCAGCAGCCATCAGGATCAGCCCCAGCATTTT.

The CDR3 DNA follows: TGTGCCAGCGGGGGGATGGAGAACACTGAAGCTTTCTTT. Translation: CASGGMENTEAFF. V usage is TRBV2 and J usage is TRBJ1-1, with a weak D call TRBD1 (5 bases). Germline lookup yields CDR1 SNHLY and CDR2 FYNNEI. V was trimmed by 8 bases and J by 1 base, leaving 11 bases between them. The CDR3 loop spans 13 amino acids.

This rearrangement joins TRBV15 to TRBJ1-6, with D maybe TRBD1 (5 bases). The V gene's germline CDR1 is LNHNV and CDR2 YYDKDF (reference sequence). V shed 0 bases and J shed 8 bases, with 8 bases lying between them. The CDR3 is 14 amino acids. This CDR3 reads CATSRDPGDSPLHF. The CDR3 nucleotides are TGTGCCACCAGCAGAGATCCGGGGGATTCACCCCTCCACTTT.